These 5 T cell receptor beta chains came from one sample sequenced in a study of identical twins. TCRdb recomputed calls from the 5' RACE reads with MiXCR, one row per CDR3 protein. The sample contains roughly 260,000 distinct CDR3 sequences, around 7.6% of which appear only once. This sample also appeared in a second study, on yellow fever vaccine responses in identical twins.

What was sequenced was CD8+ T cells sorted from blood. These receptors all come from a woman between 18 and 29 years old in good health.

The rearrangement links TRBV28 to TRBJ2-2, with 11 bases fitting TRBD2. Germline V gene sequence: CDR1 MDHEN, CDR2 SYDVKM. CDR3 length: 17 amino acids. Losses at the gene ends were 3 bases for V and 6 bases for J; bases not matched to a gene: 9. The CDR3 coding sequence is TGTGCCAGCAGTTTCTCTATAGCGGGGGGGCCCGCCGGGGAGCTGTTTTTT. This encodes CASSFSIAGGPAGELFF.

This clonotype was seen at least ten times. The chain uses TRBV7-9 and TRBJ2-7; no firm D call. CDR1 and CDR2 from the germline V gene are SEHNR and FQNEAQ (reference sequence). The length of the CDR3 is 14 residues. V was cut by 2 bases and J by 5 bases, with 13 bases left in between. CDR3 residues: CASSLRQGGNEQYF. CDR3 sequence (DNA): TGTGCCAGCAGCTTAAGGCAAGGTGGGAACGAGCAGTACTTC.

The CDR3 sequence: CASSLDGGVGDEQFF. The CDR3 DNA is TGTGCCAGCAGCTTAGATGGCGGGGTTGGGGATGAGCAGTTCTTC. V usage is TRBV11-2 and J usage is TRBJ2-1; D perhaps matches TRBD2 (6 bases). Germline CDR1 is SGHAT and CDR2 is FQNNGV. CDR3 length: 15 amino acids. V lost 0 bases and J 8 bases, leaving 14 bases between the germline ends.

This clonotype has just a few counts. The rearrangement links TRBV7-7 to TRBJ2-7; 10 nucleotides line up with TRBD1. The ends lost 5 bases at V and 3 bases at J; junction bases unmatched: 4. Germline values: CDR1 SSHAT, CDR2 FNYEAQ (reference sequence). The CDR3 contains 14 residues. The CDR3 sequence: CASSPGDRGYEQYF. The CDR3 nucleotides are TGTGCCAGCAGCCCTGGGGACAGGGGCTACGAGCAGTACTTC.

The table lists this clonotype with many counts. The rearrangement uses TRBV2 and TRBJ2-3; 9 bases align to TRBD1. The V and J ends lost 5 bases and 4 bases, in that order; junction bases with no gene match: 4. The CDR3 spans 14 residues. Germline-derived CDR1 and CDR2 are SNHLY and FYNNEI. CDR3 protein: CASSPGTGSDTQYF. CDR3 DNA: TGTGCCAGCAGTCCCGGGACAGGGTCAGATACGCAGTATTTT.